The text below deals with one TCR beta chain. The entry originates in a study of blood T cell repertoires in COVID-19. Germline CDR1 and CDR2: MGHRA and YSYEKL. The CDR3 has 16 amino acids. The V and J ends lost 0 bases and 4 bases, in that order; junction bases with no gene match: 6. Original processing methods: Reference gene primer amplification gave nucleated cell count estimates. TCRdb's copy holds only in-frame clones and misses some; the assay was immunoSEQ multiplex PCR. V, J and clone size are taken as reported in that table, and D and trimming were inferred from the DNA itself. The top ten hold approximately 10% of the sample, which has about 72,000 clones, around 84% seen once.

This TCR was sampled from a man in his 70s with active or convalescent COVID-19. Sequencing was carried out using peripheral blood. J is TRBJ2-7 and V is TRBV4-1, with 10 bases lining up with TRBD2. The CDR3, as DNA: TGCGCCAGCAGCCAAGATCTTAGCGGGAGGAAGTACGAGCAGTACTTC. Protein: CASSQDLSGRKYEQYF.